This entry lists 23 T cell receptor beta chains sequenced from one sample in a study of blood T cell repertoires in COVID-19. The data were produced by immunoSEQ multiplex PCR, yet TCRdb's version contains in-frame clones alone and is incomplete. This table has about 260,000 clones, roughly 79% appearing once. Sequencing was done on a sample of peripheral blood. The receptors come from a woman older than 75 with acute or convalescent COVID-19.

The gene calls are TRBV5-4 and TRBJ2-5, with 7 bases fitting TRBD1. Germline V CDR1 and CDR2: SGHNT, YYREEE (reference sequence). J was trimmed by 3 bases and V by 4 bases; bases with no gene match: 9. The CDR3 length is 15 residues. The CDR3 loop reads CASSQGQKNEETQYF. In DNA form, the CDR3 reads TGTGCCAGCAGCCAGGGACAGAAGAACGAAGAGACCCAGTACTTC.

This CDR3 is CASSVLTGNNEQFF. CDR3 DNA: TGTGCCAGCAGCGTACTCACAGGGAACAATGAGCAGTTCTTC. The V call is TRBV9, the J call TRBJ2-1; tentatively, D is TRBD1 (6 bases). The V gene lost 1 base and the J gene lost 5 bases, with 10 bases spanning the gap. The CDR3 consists of 14 residues. Germline V lookup: CDR1 SGDLS, CDR2 YYNGEE.

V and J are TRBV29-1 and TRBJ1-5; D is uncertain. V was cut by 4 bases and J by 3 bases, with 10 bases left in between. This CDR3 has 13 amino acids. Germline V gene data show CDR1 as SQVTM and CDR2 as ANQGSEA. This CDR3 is CSVGGRNNQPQHF. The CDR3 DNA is TGCAGCGTTGGAGGGCGCAACAATCAGCCCCAGCATTTT.

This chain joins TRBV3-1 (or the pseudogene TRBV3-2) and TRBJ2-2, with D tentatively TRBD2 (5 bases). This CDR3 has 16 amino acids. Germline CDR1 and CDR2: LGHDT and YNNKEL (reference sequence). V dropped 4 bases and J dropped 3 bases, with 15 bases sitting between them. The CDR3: CASSLTDSPYTGELFF. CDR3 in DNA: TGTGCCAGCAGCCTAACGGACTCTCCCTACACCGGGGAGCTGTTTTTT.

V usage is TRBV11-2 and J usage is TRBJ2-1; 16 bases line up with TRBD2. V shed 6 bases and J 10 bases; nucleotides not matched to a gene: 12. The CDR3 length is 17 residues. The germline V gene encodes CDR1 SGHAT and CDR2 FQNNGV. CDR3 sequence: CASRPGTSGGAVKEQFF. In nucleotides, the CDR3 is TGTGCCAGCAGACCAGGGACTAGCGGGGGGGCGGTGAAAGAGCAGTTCTTC.

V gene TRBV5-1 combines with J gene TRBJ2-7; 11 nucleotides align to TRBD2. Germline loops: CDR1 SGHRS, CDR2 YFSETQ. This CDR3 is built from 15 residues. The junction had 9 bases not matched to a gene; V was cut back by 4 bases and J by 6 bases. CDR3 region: CASSGLAGGPGEQYF. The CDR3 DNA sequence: TGCGCCAGCAGCGGCTTAGCGGGAGGGCCCGGCGAGCAGTACTTC.

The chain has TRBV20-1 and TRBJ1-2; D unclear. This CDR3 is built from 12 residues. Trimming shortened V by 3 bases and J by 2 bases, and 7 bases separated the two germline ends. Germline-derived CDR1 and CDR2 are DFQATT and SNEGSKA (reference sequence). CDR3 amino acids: CSASEANYGYTF. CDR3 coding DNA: TGCAGTGCTAGTGAGGCCAACTATGGCTACACCTTC.

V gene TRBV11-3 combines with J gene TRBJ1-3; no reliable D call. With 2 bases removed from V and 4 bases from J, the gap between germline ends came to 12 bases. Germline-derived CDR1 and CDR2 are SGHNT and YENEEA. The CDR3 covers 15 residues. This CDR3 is CASSLHSGAGNTIYF. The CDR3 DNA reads TGTGCCAGCAGCTTACATTCGGGAGCCGGAAACACCATATATTTT.

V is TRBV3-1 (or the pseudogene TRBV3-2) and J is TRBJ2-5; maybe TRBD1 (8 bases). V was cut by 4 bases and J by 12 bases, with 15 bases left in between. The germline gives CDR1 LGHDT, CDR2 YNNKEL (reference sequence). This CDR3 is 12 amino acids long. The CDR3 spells CASSPYRGGEYF. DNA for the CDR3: TGTGCCAGCAGCCCCTACAGGGGGGGAGAGTACTTC.

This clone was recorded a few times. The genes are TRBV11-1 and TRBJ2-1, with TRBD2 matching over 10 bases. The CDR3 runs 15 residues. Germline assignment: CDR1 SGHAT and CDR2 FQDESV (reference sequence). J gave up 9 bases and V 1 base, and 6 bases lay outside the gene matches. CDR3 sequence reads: CASSLGLAGVPEQFF. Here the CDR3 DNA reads TGTGCCAGCAGCTTAGGGCTAGCGGGAGTCCCTGAGCAGTTCTTC.

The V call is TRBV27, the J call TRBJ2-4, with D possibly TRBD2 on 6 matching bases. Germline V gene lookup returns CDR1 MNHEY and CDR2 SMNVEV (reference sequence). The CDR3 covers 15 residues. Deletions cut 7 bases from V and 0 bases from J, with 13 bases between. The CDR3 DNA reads TGTGCCAGCACCACCGGGGGATTAGCCAAAAACATTCAGTACTTC. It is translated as CASTTGGLAKNIQYF.

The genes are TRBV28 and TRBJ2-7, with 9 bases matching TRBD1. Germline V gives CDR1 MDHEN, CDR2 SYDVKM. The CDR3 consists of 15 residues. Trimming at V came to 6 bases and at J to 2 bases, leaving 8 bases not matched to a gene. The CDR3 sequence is CASRSTGGPTYEQYF. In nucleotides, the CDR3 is TGTGCCAGCAGATCCACAGGGGGCCCAACCTACGAGCAGTACTTC.

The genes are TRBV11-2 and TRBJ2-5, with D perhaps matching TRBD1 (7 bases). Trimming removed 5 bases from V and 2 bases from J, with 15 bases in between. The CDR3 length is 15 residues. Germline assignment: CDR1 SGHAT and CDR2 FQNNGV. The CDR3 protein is CASSMGGQIQETQYF. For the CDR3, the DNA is TGTGCCAGCAGCATGGGGGGACAGATACAAGAGACCCAGTACTTC.

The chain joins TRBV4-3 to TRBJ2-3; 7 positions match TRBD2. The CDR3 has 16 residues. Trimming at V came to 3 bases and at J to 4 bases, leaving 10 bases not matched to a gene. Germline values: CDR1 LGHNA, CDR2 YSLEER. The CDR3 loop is CASSHSVGEGSDTQYF. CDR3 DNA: TGCGCCAGCAGCCACAGCGTGGGGGAGGGTTCAGATACGCAGTATTTT.

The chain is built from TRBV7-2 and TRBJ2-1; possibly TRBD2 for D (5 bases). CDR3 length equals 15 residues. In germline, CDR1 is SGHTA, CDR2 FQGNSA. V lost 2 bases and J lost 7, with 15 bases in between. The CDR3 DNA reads TGTGCCAGCAGCTTATCTCCGGGAATGTGGAATGAGCAGTTCTTC. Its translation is CASSLSPGMWNEQFF.

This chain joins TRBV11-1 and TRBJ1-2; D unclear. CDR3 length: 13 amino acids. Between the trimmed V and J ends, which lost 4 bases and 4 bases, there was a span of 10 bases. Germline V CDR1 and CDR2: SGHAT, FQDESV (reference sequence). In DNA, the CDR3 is TGTGCCAGCAGCTCCCGCGTTGGCTATGGCTACACCTTC. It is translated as CASSSRVGYGYTF.

Here the CDR3 DNA reads TGTGCCAGCAGTGACCCCCCTAGCGGTTACTACGAGCAGTACTTC. It translates to CASSDPPSGYYEQYF. The gene calls are TRBV28 and TRBJ2-7, with 7 bases identical to TRBD2. J lost 3 bases, V lost 5 bases, and 10 bases had no gene match. The CDR3 contains 15 residues. Germline CDR1 reads MDHEN; CDR2 reads SYDVKM.

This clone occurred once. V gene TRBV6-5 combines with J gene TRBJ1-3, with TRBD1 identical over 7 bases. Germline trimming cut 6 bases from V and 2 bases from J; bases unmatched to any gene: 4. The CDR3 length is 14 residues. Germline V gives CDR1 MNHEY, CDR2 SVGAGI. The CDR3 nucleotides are TGTGCCAGCAGGAACCAGGGGGCTGGAAACACCATATATTTT. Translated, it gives CASRNQGAGNTIYF.

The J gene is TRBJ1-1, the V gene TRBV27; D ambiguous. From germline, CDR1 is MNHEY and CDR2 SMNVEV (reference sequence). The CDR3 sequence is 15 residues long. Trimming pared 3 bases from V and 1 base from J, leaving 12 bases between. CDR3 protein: CASSLGNNRNTEAFF. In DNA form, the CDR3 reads TGTGCCAGCAGTTTGGGCAACAACAGGAACACTGAAGCTTTCTTT.

The CDR3 DNA reads as TGTGCCAGCAGCTCAGTACAGGGGGCGGGTGGCTACACCTTC. As protein: CASSSVQGAGGYTF. The V and J genes are TRBV7-8 and TRBJ1-2; 9 positions agree with TRBD1. The CDR3 loop spans 14 amino acids. The V and J ends lost 4 bases and 7 bases, in that order; junction bases with no gene match: 7. Germline lookup yields CDR1 SGHVS and CDR2 FQNEAQ.

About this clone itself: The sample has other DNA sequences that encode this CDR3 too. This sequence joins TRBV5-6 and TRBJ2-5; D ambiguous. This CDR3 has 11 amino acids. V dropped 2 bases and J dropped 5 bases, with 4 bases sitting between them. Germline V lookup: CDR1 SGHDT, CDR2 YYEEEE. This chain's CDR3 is CASSFRETQYF. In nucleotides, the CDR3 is TGTGCCAGCAGCTTCCGGGAGACCCAGTACTTC.

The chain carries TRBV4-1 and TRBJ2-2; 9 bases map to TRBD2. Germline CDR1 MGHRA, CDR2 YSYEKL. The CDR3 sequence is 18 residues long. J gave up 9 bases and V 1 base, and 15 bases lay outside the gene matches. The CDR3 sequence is CASSQGSGRGGGDRELFF. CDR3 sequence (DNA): TGCGCCAGCAGCCAAGGAAGCGGGCGGGGGGGCGGAGACCGGGAGCTGTTTTTT.

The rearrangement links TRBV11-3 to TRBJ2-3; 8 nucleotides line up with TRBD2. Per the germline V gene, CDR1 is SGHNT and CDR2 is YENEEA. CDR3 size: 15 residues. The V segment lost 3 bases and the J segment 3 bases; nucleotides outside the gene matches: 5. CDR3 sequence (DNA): TGTGCCAGCAGCTTTGGCGGGAGGTCTACAGATACGCAGTATTTT. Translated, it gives CASSFGGRSTDTQYF.